This T cell receptor beta chain was profiled in a study of shared clonotypes between healthy human individuals. Study-wide points: The study generally estimated greater richness for naive than memory subsets.

In replicate PCRs of sorted subsets, roughly 200 ng DNA, roughly 27,000 T cell genomes, was used. Using immunoSEQ multiplex PCR, the repertoire was profiled, and TCRdb retains in-frame clones only, with some absent. The sample holds around 2,000,000 clones, about 92% seen once. In the naive CD8 group, cells lacked CD45RO and were positively selected for CCR7, so terminally differentiated effector memory CD45RA+ cells were left out. Comments on this clone: What it binds is not known.

CDR3 length: 15 residues. Germline V lookup: CDR1 MDHEN, CDR2 SYDVKM. Trimming pared 4 bases from V and 3 bases from J, leaving 16 bases between. The receptor was isolated from a man younger than 30 in good health. Some clones in this sample may be carry-over from other donors' samples. The V and J genes are TRBV28 and TRBJ2-7; a weak D match, TRBD1 (6 bases). Sequenced input: naive CD8+ T cells from PBMCs. The CDR3 DNA is TGTGCCAGCAGTTCACCCCCGACAGGTATCTACGAGCAGTACTTC. The encoded protein is CASSSPPTGIYEQYF.